The 29 T cell receptor beta chains presented below share a single source sample, sequenced in a study of T cell changes during pregnancy in multiple sclerosis. Assay: immunoSEQ multiplex PCR; the TCRdb copy retains only in-frame clones and omits some. The table has just under 85,000 clones, about nine tenths seen once. This specimen consisted of peripheral blood, obtained in the first trimester of pregnancy. The source is a female donor with multiple sclerosis, enrolled in a pregnancy study.

This sequence joins TRBV5-5 and TRBJ1-2, with a tentative D call TRBD1 (5 bases). The CDR3 length is 18 residues. CDR1 SGHKS and CDR2 YYEKEE come from the germline V gene (reference sequence). Between the trimmed V and J ends, which lost 0 bases and 5 bases, there was a span of 23 bases. In DNA, the CDR3 is TGTGCCAGCAGCTTGGTGGGGGGAAGAGGAGTGGGGCGATATGGCTACACCTTC. This translates into CASSLVGGRGVGRYGYTF. Variable domain in full (rest from reference TRBV5-5 and TRBJ1-2): DAGVTQSPTHLIKTRGQQVTLRCSPISGHKSVSWYQQVLGQGPQFIFQYYEKEERGRGNFPDRFSARQFPNYSSELNVNALLLGDSALYLCASSLVGGRGVGRYGYTFGSGTRLTVV.

V is TRBV5-1 and J is TRBJ2-7; 8 nucleotides line up with TRBD1. The CDR3 contains 11 residues. Germline trimming cut 7 bases from V and 7 bases from J; bases unmatched to any gene: 4. Germline values: CDR1 SGHRS, CDR2 YFSETQ. CDR3 protein: CASRTGQEQYF. CDR3 DNA sequence: TGCGCCAGCCGGACAGGGCAAGAGCAGTACTTC.

This chain connects TRBV27 to TRBJ1-1, with D unresolved. The V end was cut by 1 base, the J end by 9 bases, with 9 bases between. The CDR3 contains 12 residues. The germline V gene has CDR1 MNHEY and CDR2 SMNVEV (reference sequence). The CDR3 reads CASSLLPGKAFF. In DNA form, the CDR3 reads TGTGCCAGCAGTTTATTACCGGGAAAAGCTTTCTTT.

This chain connects TRBV6-5 to TRBJ2-3; TRBD2 matches at 8 bases. This CDR3 spans 13 amino acids. CDR1 is MNHEY and CDR2 is SVGAGI in the germline V gene. The J segment lost 6 bases and the V segment lost 6 bases, leaving 5 bases of the junction unmatched. The CDR3 sequence: CASRGTSLDTQYF. CDR3 DNA sequence: TGTGCCAGCAGGGGGACTAGTCTCGATACGCAGTATTTT.

The V gene is TRBV28, the J gene TRBJ1-2; D not resolved. The germline V gene has CDR1 MDHEN and CDR2 SYDVKM. Trimming removed 6 bases at V and 5 bases at J, with 10 bases between. This CDR3 contains 12 residues. DNA of the CDR3: TGTGCCAGCAGGGCGGTCCCTTATGGCTACACCTTC. It encodes CASRAVPYGYTF.

The V and J genes are TRBV5-1 and TRBJ1-1, with D tentatively TRBD1 (5 bases). The CDR3 consists of 18 residues. The V end lost 4 bases, the J end lost 4 bases, and 26 bases lay between the germline ends. Germline loops: CDR1 SGHRS, CDR2 YFSETQ. The CDR3 sequence is CASSPIDRSSALGTEAFF. Here the CDR3 DNA reads TGCGCCAGCAGCCCGATTGACAGATCTTCGGCCTTGGGCACTGAAGCTTTCTTT.

This clone showed up just once. The chain links TRBV28 to TRBJ1-5, with D maybe TRBD1 (6 bases). This CDR3 contains 18 residues. Germline loops: CDR1 MDHEN, CDR2 SYDVKM. V lost 4 bases and J lost 3, with 22 bases in between. The chain's CDR3 is CASSSPGGRGGFNQPQHF. CDR3 coding DNA: TGTGCCAGCAGTTCCCCCGGGGGGCGCGGGGGCTTCAATCAGCCCCAGCATTTT.

The chain has TRBV18 and TRBJ2-7; 7 bases are a match to TRBD1. The trim removed 5 bases at V and 5 bases at J, leaving 6 bases unmatched. This CDR3 has 13 residues. From germline, CDR1 is KGHSH and CDR2 LQKENI. Written as DNA, the CDR3 is TGTGCCAGCTCAGAGAGGACAGGAAACGAGCAGTACTTC. It specifies CASSERTGNEQYF. Complete variable domain (other parts from reference TRBV18 and TRBJ2-7): NAGVMQNPRHLVRRRGQEARLRCSPMKGHSHVYWYRQLPEEGLKFMVYLQKENIIDESGMPKERFSAEFPKEGPSILRIQQVVRGDSAAYFCASSERTGNEQYFGPGTRLTVT.

The chain combines TRBV5-5 with TRBJ2-3; D is ambiguous. Germline CDR1 SGHKS, CDR2 YYEKEE (reference sequence). V lost 2 bases, J lost 2 bases, and 12 bases lay in between. The CDR3 consists of 15 residues. The DNA for the CDR3 is TGTGCCAGCAGCTTTAGTGGTTTCTACACAGATACGCAGTATTTT. This translates into CASSFSGFYTDTQYF.

The J gene is TRBJ1-5, the V gene TRBV7-6; TRBD1 might be the D (6 bases). Deletions cut 5 bases from V and 3 bases from J, with 17 bases between. CDR1 and CDR2 from the germline V gene are SGHVS and FNYEAQ. The length of the CDR3 is 16 residues. The CDR3 nucleotides read TGTGCCAGCAGCCAGACGGGGGGCCCCGTCAATCAGCCCCAGCATTTT. Protein: CASSQTGGPVNQPQHF.

This rearrangement joins TRBV11-3 to TRBJ2-1, with TRBD2 identical over 13 bases. The CDR3 covers 17 residues. Germline trimming cut 1 base from V and 6 bases from J; bases unmatched to any gene: 6. Germline V gene data show CDR1 as SGHNT and CDR2 as YENEEA. In DNA, the CDR3 is TGTGCCAGCAGCTTAGTTCTATGGACTAGCGGGGGCAATGAGCAGTTCTTC. This encodes CASSLVLWTSGGNEQFF.

The genes are TRBV6-1 and TRBJ2-3, with 8 positions matching TRBD2. The germline gives CDR1 MNHNS, CDR2 SASEGT. With 0 bases clipped from V and 1 base from J, the junction kept 3 bases outside the gene matches. The CDR3 totals 16 residues. The DNA for the CDR3 is TGTGCCAGCAGTGAAGCTAGCGGGGCCGGCACAGATACGCAGTATTTT. Protein product: CASSEASGAGTDTQYF.

V gene TRBV18 combines with J gene TRBJ2-7, with D tentatively TRBD2 (6 bases). Germline V CDR1 and CDR2: KGHSH, LQKENI. This CDR3 has 12 residues. The germline V and J ends were trimmed by 6 bases and 10 bases, with 16 bases remaining between them. The CDR3 loop reads CASSTGLERQYF. CDR3 DNA: TGTGCCAGCTCCACGGGACTGGAGAGACAGTACTTC.

This clone was observed a single time. The chain links TRBV28 to TRBJ2-1, with D possibly TRBD2 on 5 matching bases. The V end lost 7 bases, the J end lost 8 bases, and 12 bases lay between the germline ends. Looked up from germline, CDR1 is MDHEN and CDR2 is SYDVKM. This CDR3 has 12 amino acids. CDR3 nucleotide sequence: TGTGCCAGCAAAGCGGTGATCGATGAGCAGTTCTTC. It codes for CASKAVIDEQFF.

The chain couples TRBV11-1 to TRBJ2-5, with 9 bases matching TRBD2. Germline V lookup: CDR1 SGHAT, CDR2 FQDESV (reference sequence). V lost 3 bases, J lost 2 bases, and 7 bases stayed unmatched. The CDR3 totals 16 residues. CDR3 protein: CASSLLAGAPQETQYF. DNA of the CDR3: TGTGCCAGCAGCTTGTTAGCGGGGGCTCCTCAAGAGACCCAGTACTTC. Full variable domain (outside the CDR3, taken from reference TRBV11-1 and TRBJ2-5): EAEVAQSPRYKITEKSQAVAFWCDPISGHATLYWYRQILGQGPELLVQFQDESVVDDSQLPKDRFSAERLKGVDSTLKIQPAELGDSAMYLCASSLLAGAPQETQYFGPGTRLLVL.

The gene calls are TRBV9 and TRBJ2-5; 11 nucleotides agree with TRBD2. The CDR3 runs to 17 residues. The V gene end was trimmed by 4 bases and the J gene end by 3 bases; junction bases not matched to a gene: 11. Germline CDR1 is SGDLS and CDR2 is YYNGEE. CDR3 nucleotides: TGTGCCAGCAGCCCGAGATTGTCTAGCGGGGGGAAAGAGACCCAGTACTTC. It specifies CASSPRLSSGGKETQYF.

The chain employs TRBV2 and TRBJ2-5, with 9 positions matching TRBD2. CDR3 length: 16 amino acids. Germline V gene lookup returns CDR1 SNHLY and CDR2 FYNNEI. J was trimmed by 4 bases and V by 3 bases; bases with no gene match: 9. In nucleotides, the CDR3 is TGTGCCAGCAGTGACCCGCGGGGGGGCGCCGGAGAGACCCAGTACTTC. It yields the protein CASSDPRGGAGETQYF. The variable domain in full, with the rest retrieved from reference TRBV2 and TRBJ2-5, is EPEVTQTPSHQVTQMGQEVILRCVPISNHLYFYWYRQILGQKVEFLVSFYNNEISEKSEIFDDQFSVERPDGSNFTLKIRSTKLEDSAMYFCASSDPRGGAGETQYFGPGTRLLVL.

The V gene is TRBV28, the J gene TRBJ1-2; tentative D call: TRBD1 (5 bases). CDR3 length equals 14 residues. Deletions cut 9 bases from V and 7 bases from J, with 21 bases between. Germline V gene data show CDR1 as MDHEN and CDR2 as SYDVKM. This CDR3 is CASLNQGARGGYTF. CDR3 nucleotide sequence: TGTGCCAGTCTGAACCAAGGGGCCCGAGGTGGCTACACCTTC.

The chain combines TRBV28 with TRBJ2-3; 12 positions match TRBD2. Germline CDR1 and CDR2: MDHEN and SYDVKM. The CDR3 extends over 20 amino acids. Unmatched junction bases numbered 18, after V lost 6 bases and J lost 2 bases. CDR3 DNA sequence: TGTGCCAGCAGGAAATATACTAGCGGGAGGCCCCGCACCTCCACAGATACGCAGTATTTT. Translation: CASRKYTSGRPRTSTDTQYF.

V is TRBV4-2 and J is TRBJ2-3, with a weak D call TRBD2 (6 bases). Germline CDR1 LGHNA, CDR2 YNFKEQ. This CDR3 has 19 residues. The V and J ends lost 3 bases and 6 bases respectively, with 28 bases between them. CDR3 protein: CASSQSDYARGPWSDTQYF. The CDR3 nucleotides read TGTGCCAGCAGCCAGTCGGATTATGCGCGGGGCCCATGGTCGGATACGCAGTATTTT.

The J gene is TRBJ2-7, the V gene TRBV10-3; TRBD2 is a possible D gene (6 bases). Germline CDR1 reads ENHRY; CDR2 reads SYGVKD. The CDR3 is 17 amino acids. The ends were cut back, 0 bases at V and 0 bases at J, with 15 bases in the middle. Here the CDR3 DNA reads TGTGCCATCAGTGAGTCCCGGGGGTCCCTGAGCTCCTACGAGCAGTACTTC. It is translated as CAISESRGSLSSYEQYF.

The chain joins TRBV5-1 to TRBJ2-2, with 7 bases lining up with TRBD2. Germline trimming cut 0 bases from V and 0 bases from J; bases unmatched to any gene: 5. CDR1 SGHRS and CDR2 YFSETQ come from the germline V gene. The CDR3 length is 17 residues. The CDR3 here is CASSLGLSGANTGELFF. CDR3 nucleotides: TGCGCCAGCAGCTTGGGCTTAAGCGGGGCGAACACCGGGGAGCTGTTTTTT.

Within the sample, this clone is medium-sized. The CDR3: CASRAQGSQETQYF. In DNA form, the CDR3 reads TGTGCCAGTAGGGCTCAGGGTAGTCAAGAGACCCAGTACTTC. The genes are TRBV19 and TRBJ2-5, with D maybe TRBD1 (5 bases). The CDR3 is made up of 14 amino acids. CDR1 and CDR2 from the germline V gene are LNHDA and SQIVND (reference sequence). Trimming pared 6 bases from V and 2 bases from J, leaving 13 bases between.

The count of this clone is one. The CDR3 nucleotides are TGTGCCAGCAGTCTCGGACAGGCCCCCTACAATGAGCAGTTCTTC. Encoded protein: CASSLGQAPYNEQFF. The chain couples TRBV27 to TRBJ2-1, with 7 bases matching TRBD1. Trimming removed 5 bases from V and 2 bases from J; junction bases left unmatched: 6. The CDR3 runs to 15 residues. The germline CDR1 and CDR2 sequences are MNHEY and SMNVEV (reference sequence).

This rearrangement joins TRBV6-4 to TRBJ2-2, with 9 positions matching TRBD1. Trimming removed 6 bases from V and 2 bases from J; junction bases left unmatched: 4. CDR1 and CDR2 (germline): MRHNA, SNTAGT. This CDR3 region has 15 residues. The CDR3 coding sequence is TGTGCCAGCAGCGCGGGACAGGGAAACACCGGGGAGCTGTTTTTT. Its protein is CASSAGQGNTGELFF.

This rearrangement joins TRBV5-6 to TRBJ2-7, with D perhaps TRBD1 (5 bases). The CDR3 has 14 residues. From germline, CDR1 is SGHDT and CDR2 YYEEEE. The V gene lost 3 bases and the J gene lost 3 bases, with 13 bases spanning the gap. The CDR3 nucleotides are TGTGCCAGCAGCTCCACTGACAGTTACTACGAGCAGTACTTC. Its translation is CASSSTDSYYEQYF.

Only a few counts were recorded for this clone. The gene calls are TRBV7-2 and TRBJ2-2; 10 bases are shared with TRBD2. Germline CDR1 reads SGHTA; CDR2 reads FQGNSA. The trim removed 5 bases at V and 1 base at J, leaving 1 base unmatched. The CDR3 sequence is 15 residues long. The CDR3: CASSPSGRNTGELFF. CDR3 sequence (DNA): TGTGCCAGCAGCCCTAGCGGGAGGAACACCGGGGAGCTGTTTTTT.

V and J are TRBV28 and TRBJ2-1; TRBD2 is a possible D gene (7 bases). From germline, CDR1 is MDHEN and CDR2 SYDVKM. The length of the CDR3 is 15 residues. V lost 5 bases to trimming and J lost 6 bases, with 17 bases between them. The CDR3 reads CASSPLRGARNEQFF. Written as DNA, the CDR3 is TGTGCCAGCAGTCCCCTCCGGGGGGCTCGCAATGAGCAGTTCTTC.

This sequence joins TRBV6-5 and TRBJ1-1; perhaps TRBD1 as D (6 bases). CDR3 length: 15 residues. The germline V and J ends were trimmed by 6 bases and 0 bases, with 14 bases remaining between them. Germline V CDR1 and CDR2: MNHEY, SVGAGI. The CDR3 region is CASREPGQVNTEAFF. Written as DNA, the CDR3 is TGTGCCAGCAGAGAACCGGGACAAGTGAACACTGAAGCTTTCTTT.